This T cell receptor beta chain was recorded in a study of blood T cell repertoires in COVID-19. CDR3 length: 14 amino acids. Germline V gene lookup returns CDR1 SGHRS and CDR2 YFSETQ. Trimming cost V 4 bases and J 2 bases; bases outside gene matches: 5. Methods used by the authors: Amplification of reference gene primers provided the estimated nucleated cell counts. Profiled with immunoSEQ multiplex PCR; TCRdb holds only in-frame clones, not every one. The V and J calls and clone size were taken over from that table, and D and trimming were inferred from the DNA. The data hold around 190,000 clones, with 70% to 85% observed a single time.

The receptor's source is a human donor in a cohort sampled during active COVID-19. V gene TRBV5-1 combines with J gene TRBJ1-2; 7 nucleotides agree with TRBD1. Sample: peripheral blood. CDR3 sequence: CASSPGQSNYGYTF. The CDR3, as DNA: TGCGCCAGCAGCCCGGGACAGAGCAACTATGGCTACACCTTC.